This T cell receptor beta chain originates from a study of blood T cell repertoires in COVID-19. As for the study in general: Acute and convalescent COVID-19 samples came from the United States, Italy and Spain.

In the original workflow: Estimated nucleated cell counts came from reference gene primer amplification. Profiled with immunoSEQ multiplex PCR; TCRdb holds only in-frame clones, not every one. From that table come the V and J calls and clone size; the DNA was used to work out D and trimming. The sample has hundreds of thousands of clones; 85% to 90% are singletons. V lost 4 bases, J lost 8 bases, and 11 bases lay in between. The CDR3 contains 12 residues. The germline V gene encodes CDR1 SQVTM and CDR2 ANQGSEA. Sequencing was performed on peripheral blood. This chain uses TRBV29-1 with TRBJ1-4, with D unclear. This clonotype was obtained from a man aged 18 to 30 with COVID-19, enrolled during active disease. The CDR3 bases are TGCAGCGTTGGGCAAGGAGGGGAAAAACTGTTTTTT. Its translation is CSVGQGGEKLFF.